The present entry profiles one TCR beta chain with its context. The sample originates from a study of cytomegalovirus exposure and HLA in healthy donors. The germline V and J ends were trimmed by 1 base and 5 bases, with 14 bases remaining between them. The CDR3 covers 15 residues. Germline assignment: CDR1 KGHSH and CDR2 LQKENI. Researchers ran the PCR with 60 Vbeta and 13 Jbeta primers. Produced via immunoSEQ multiplex PCR; TCRdb's table is partial and in-frame only. The profile shows approximately 100,000 clones, 65% to 80% of them singletons. This receptor was taken from a male donor in good health and CMV-seropositive. This chain uses TRBV18 with TRBJ1-1; TRBD1 might be the D (5 bases). The material sequenced was PBMCs. CDR3 sequence reads: CASSPLGTGGTEAFF. The CDR3, as DNA: TGTGCCAGCTCACCACTGGGCACAGGTGGGACTGAAGCTTTCTTT.